The entry that follows covers one T cell receptor (beta chain) sequence. Antigen unknown. Patients were excluded for autoimmune disease history or systemic immunosuppression. This sample is drawn from a study of OX40 agonist ivuxolimab in advanced cancers. Germline V gives CDR1 SQVTM, CDR2 ANQGSEA. There are 15 residues in the CDR3. Trimming took 3 bases from V and 1 from J; bases not matched to a gene: 2. Broader study findings: Antigen specificity of clonally expanded peripheral T cells was not established. Expanded clones were, on average, more numerous among CD8+ T cells than CD4+. In a subset of nonresponders, normalized T-cell clonal expansion was also low.

Libraries were prepared by immunoSEQ multiplex PCR; TCRdb keeps only in-frame clonotypes and omits some of them. The data show about 53,000 clones, 80% to 90% seen once. The rearrangement joins TRBV29-1 to TRBJ2-3, with 12 positions matching TRBD2. The clonotype was recovered from an adult with an advanced solid tumor such as melanoma, head and neck, liver or kidney cancer. The sample was CD4+ or CD8+ T cells sorted from blood, taken in a trial of the OX40 agonist ivuxolimab. The CDR3, as DNA: TGCAGCGTTGATAGACTAGCGGGGGGCACAGATACGCAGTATTTT. Translation gives CSVDRLAGGTDTQYF.